This T cell receptor beta chain originates from a study of cytomegalovirus exposure and HLA in healthy donors (dated by TCRdb to about 2017). Study-wide context: An earlier analysis of several hundred of the donors reported 250 to 300 Gb of sequence data and about 100 million unique TCR beta sequences from 190 million or so T cells. Roughly 300 gigabases of sequencing data and some 85 million unique TCR sequences were included in an early release covering 500 to 750 HLA-typed donors. Of the roughly 390 genotyped donors, 75% to 85% were placed in the genetic ancestry cluster associated with self-reported Caucasian donors. The aim of the study was to test whether cataloging public T cell receptors could identify signatures of past pathogen exposure. The T cell repertoires of around 670 subjects were profiled by immunosequencing and related to cytomegalovirus serostatus. In addition to the first cohort of 650 to 750 subjects, a separate validation cohort of 130 or so different subjects was used. To predict cytomegalovirus infection status, the study combined high-throughput TCR immunosequencing, statistical association of individual TCRs with disease status, and machine learning. A later analysis re-examined previously published TCR beta repertoires from roughly 650 donors and added high-resolution HLA genotyping to investigate patterns of TCR occurrence. The later analysis used no new phenotypic data to find candidate immune exposures, relying instead on TCR beta sequences and their occurrence across donors. To decide whether each TCR beta V gene segment behaved as functional or pseudogenic, an earlier analysis of approximately 590 of the donors relied on high-throughput TCR beta sequencing. Donor age, sex, ethnicity and CMV serostatus were compiled alongside the repertoire data. In a later genetic analysis, genome-wide SNP genotypes for about 55% of the roughly 670 donors were used, and that subset was treated as a discovery cohort. Every discovery cohort repertoire had been produced on one sequencing platform. Class I and class II HLA loci were covered by the typing at four-digit resolution. Typing coverage differed by locus: A, B, C, DRB1 and DQB1 were typed in roughly 620-640 donors, DQA1 in about 550, DPA1 in approximately 610, and DPB1 in 450 to 490. Roughly 5 DR-DQ haplotypes were treated as single units for association and clustering because of strong linkage in the cohort. Among several hundred genotyped donors of the cohort, an average of approximately 240,000 unique TCR beta nucleotide sequences was sequenced per donor, of which approximately 18% were non-productive.

The germline V gene encodes CDR1 SGHDT and CDR2 YYEEEE. The junction shows trimming of 4 bases on V and 11 bases on J, and the gene matches do not reach 6 bases of it. The CDR3, cysteine through phenylalanine, is 12 amino acids long. Only the CDR3 DNA is retained, 36 bases long and in frame from the first base. The paper's findings and limits, for the study overall: Because counts were too low, approximately 15 rarely observed V segments, including chromosome 9 orphons, were excluded from the earlier analysis of 587 of the donors. Some IMGT-functional V segments, including TRBV6-2 and TRBV6-3, could not be told apart with the 87-base-pair reads, so those segments were excluded. Most TCR sequences were seen in very few donors, while some public TCRs were found in many individuals. In a later genetic analysis, a missense DCLRE1C variant was associated with V-gene and J-gene trimming of TCR beta chains, and the association was replicated in an independent cohort. In a later analysis, the rate of TCR association differed among HLA loci, with DRB1 alleles having the most associated TCRs and HLA-C alleles having the fewest. Correlated functional status among segregating V segments might reflect linkage disequilibrium, but an unknown experimental factor could not be ruled out. According to a later analysis, parvovirus B19, influenza, CMV and Epstein-Barr virus appeared linked to several top co-occurrence clusters. The sequencing pipeline was judged likely to have produced a cluster of highly shared sequence variants as a technical artifact. The only immune exposure information available for the cohort was CMV serostatus. In a later analysis, most CMV-associated TCR beta chains were found to appear HLA-restricted, with HLA associations seemingly driven largely by CMV exposure. An earlier analysis of approximately 530 of the donors showed that most TCR beta V segments appeared in productive rearrangements either about 90% or about 30% of the time, which broadly matched IMGT annotations. A total of roughly 160 TCR beta chains were listed by the study as associated with cytomegalovirus. Strong co-occurrence of HLA alleles, especially DR and DQ, made assigning TCR associations to individual alleles difficult. In a later genetic analysis, fewer N-insertions in productive TCRs were reported among donors in an Asian-associated ancestry cluster than the approximately 670-donor mean. Roughly uniform sequencing depth across donors was assumed in presence/absence analyses, although this assumption may not hold. The classifier was reported to diagnose cytomegalovirus status with high specificity and sensitivity in both the original cohort and the validation cohort. A further reported finding was that TCR beta sequences accurately predicted the HLA-A and HLA-B alleles for most subjects in the first cohort. The cohort was sequenced for TCR beta chains only, and without alpha or paired-chain data the features that could be detected were limited. Because HLA typing was unavailable for some donors at each locus, only the typed subset was used in association tests. Compared with equally common non-associated chains, HLA-associated TCR beta chains in a later analysis were more clonally expanded and had lower generation probabilities. Three of the identified cytomegalovirus-associated TCR beta chains were confirmed in vitro to be specific for cytomegalovirus antigens. At a false discovery rate of 0.05, a later analysis linked 15,000 to 20,000 TCR beta sequences to specific HLA alleles. It was suggested by the authors that the approach could potentially be generalized to other disease states and immunological phenotypes.

The cohort consisted of hundreds of healthy bone marrow donors. At the time of sampling, all cohort members were nominally healthy, though unrecorded immune exposures were likely present. The donor tested CMV seronegative and was one of the 352 seronegative cohort members. A peripheral blood sample was provided by each donor, and peripheral blood mononuclear cells were used for TCR beta sequencing. The Qiagen DNeasy Blood Extraction Kit was used to extract genomic DNA from the blood cell samples. To prepare the library, the immunoSEQ multiplex PCR assay was applied. A mixture of 60 forward primers for TCR Vbeta segments and 13 reverse primers for TCR Jbeta segments was used in the multiplex PCR. A multiplex PCR assay on genomic DNA amplified the CDR3 region of rearranged TCR beta genes. The Illumina HiSeq System was used to sequence the amplified TCR beta libraries as 87-base-pair reads. On the study's bioinformatics: Across the 600 to 700 repertoires, a later analysis counted roughly 77 million unique TCR beta chains, approximately 12 million of which were shared by at least two donors. Raw reads were error-corrected and collapsed into unique sequences by a nearest-neighbor algorithm in which closely related sequences were merged to remove PCR and sequencing errors. To assign V, D and J gene segments, CDR3 sequences were aligned to IMGT reference sequences. For a sequence to be retained, a match of at least six nucleotides was required to both a V gene segment and a J gene segment. A rearrangement counted as productive if the CDR3 had no stop codons and remained in frame with V and J, and every other rearrangement counted as non-productive. Following IMGT convention, CDR3 was defined as the stretch from the second conserved V-encoded cysteine to the conserved J-encoded phenylalanine. The earlier analysis of 587 of the donors excluded sequences that lacked an unambiguous match to a single V gene segment. In an earlier analysis of some 590 of the donors, V segments were called functional above 56.7% productive rearrangements and were called segregating when the between-donor standard deviation exceeded 5%. A statistical classification framework was built for diagnosing cytomegalovirus status from the catalog of TCR beta chain sequences. In a later analysis, TCR nucleotide sequences were compared against IMGT/GENE-DB human TR gene sequences so that V and J genes could be assigned. Using the TCRdist pipeline, a later analysis assigned CDR3 sequences along with most-parsimonious VDJ recombination scenarios. In a later analysis, each TCR beta chain was defined by its CDR3 amino acid sequence together with its V-gene family, and reads lacking a unique V-gene family were excluded. In a later analysis, approximately 590 highly shared, low-generation-probability nucleotide sequences were removed to address suspected cross-contamination and a sequencing artifact. For each public chain, a later analysis derived a clonal expansion index from normalized ranks of inferred template counts within each repertoire. Generation probabilities in a later analysis came from a VDJ recombination model fitted to out-of-frame rearrangements, and those results were checked against IGoR. In a later analysis, hypergeometric tests were used to score TCR-TCR, TCR-HLA and TCR-CMV co-occurrence, with a repertoire-size bias correction applied to TCR pairs. In a later analysis, false discovery rates were estimated by permuting HLA or CMV assignments 20 times. In a later analysis, co-occurring TCRs were grouped with DBSCAN, and TCRdist sequence similarity was added when clustering was performed within HLA-allele-positive subsets. Repertoires with fewer than 30,000 or more than 120,000 public chains, plus five repertoires with anomalous nucleotide sharing, were excluded from co-occurrence clustering. In its TCRdb copy, this immuneACCESS table keeps in-frame sequences only and misses some clones. Where compared with another copy, unresolved V genes explain less than half of these, and the others have no known cause. V and J calls and clone size come straight from that table; D and trimming were deduced from the DNA. Across this sample there are tens of thousands of clones, with 80% seen only once. The ten largest account for less than 7% of the sample.

In the case of this clone: Its antigen is not yet known. Base quality data are lacking; no much larger clone is found one base away.

The TCR comes from a male donor in good health and CMV-seronegative. The sample comprised PBMCs. The rearrangement joined TRBV5-6 to TRBJ2-4, with 7 junctional bases fitting TRBD2. Here the CDR3 is given as CASSLLASVQYF. The DNA reads as follows: TGTGCCAGCAGCCTACTAGCGTCAGTTCAGTACTTC. The CDR3, completed at both ends by the reference TRBV5-6 and TRBJ2-4 genes, gives the full variable domain DAGVTQSPTHLIKTRGQQVTLRCSPKSGHDTVSWYQQALGQGPQFIFQYYEEEERQRGNFPDRFSGHQFPNYSSELNVNALLLGDSALYLCASSLLASVQYFGAGTRLSVL.